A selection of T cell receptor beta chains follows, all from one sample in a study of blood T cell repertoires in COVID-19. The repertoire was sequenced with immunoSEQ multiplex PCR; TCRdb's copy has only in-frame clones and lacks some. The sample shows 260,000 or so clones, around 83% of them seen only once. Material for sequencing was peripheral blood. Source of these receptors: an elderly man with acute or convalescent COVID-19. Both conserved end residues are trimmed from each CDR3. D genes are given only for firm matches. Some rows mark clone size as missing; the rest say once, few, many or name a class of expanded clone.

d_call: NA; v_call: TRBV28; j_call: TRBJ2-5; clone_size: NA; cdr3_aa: ASRLVGRAQY
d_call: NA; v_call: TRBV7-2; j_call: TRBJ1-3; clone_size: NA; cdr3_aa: ASSLQGATGNTIY
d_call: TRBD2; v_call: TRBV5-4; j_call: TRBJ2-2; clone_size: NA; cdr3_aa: ASSVPGLAGKTGELF
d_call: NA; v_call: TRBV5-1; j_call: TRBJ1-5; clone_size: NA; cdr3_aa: ASSLDSYSNQPQH
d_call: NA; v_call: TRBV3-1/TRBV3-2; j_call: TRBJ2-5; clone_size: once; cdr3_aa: ASSLGKGQRMETQY
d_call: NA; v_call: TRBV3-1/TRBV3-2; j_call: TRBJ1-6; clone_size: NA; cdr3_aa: ASSQDYRVTYNSPLH
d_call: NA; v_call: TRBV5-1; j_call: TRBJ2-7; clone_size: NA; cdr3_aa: ASSLGGAGGEQY
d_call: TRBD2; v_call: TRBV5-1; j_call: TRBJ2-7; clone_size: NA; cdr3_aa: ASSSEPSGRISYEQY
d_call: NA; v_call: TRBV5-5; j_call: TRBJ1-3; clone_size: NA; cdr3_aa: ASSLAAGGRNTIY
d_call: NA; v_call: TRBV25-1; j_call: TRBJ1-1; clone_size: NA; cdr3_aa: ASRGGGLGTEAF
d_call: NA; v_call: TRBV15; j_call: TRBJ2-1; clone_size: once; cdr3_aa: ATSRDGNSYNEQF
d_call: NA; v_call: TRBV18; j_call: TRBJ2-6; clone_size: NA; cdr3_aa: ASSQPGHSGANVLT
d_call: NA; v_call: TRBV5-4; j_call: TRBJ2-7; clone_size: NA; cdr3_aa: ASTRQGGSYEQY
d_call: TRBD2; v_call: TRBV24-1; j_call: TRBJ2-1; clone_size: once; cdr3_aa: ATSDFGLAGGHNEQF
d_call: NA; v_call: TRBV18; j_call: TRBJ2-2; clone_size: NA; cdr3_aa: ASSVTGEAGELF
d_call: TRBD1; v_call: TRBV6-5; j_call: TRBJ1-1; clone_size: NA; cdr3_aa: ASRLGQGNTEAF
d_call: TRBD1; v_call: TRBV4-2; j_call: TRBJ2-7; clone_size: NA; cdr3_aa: ASSQARDRSYEQY
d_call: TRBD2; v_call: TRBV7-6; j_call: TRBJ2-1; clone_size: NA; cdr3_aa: ASSQTSAHNEQF
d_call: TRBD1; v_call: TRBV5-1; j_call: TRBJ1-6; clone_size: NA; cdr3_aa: ASSLRTGAGSPLH
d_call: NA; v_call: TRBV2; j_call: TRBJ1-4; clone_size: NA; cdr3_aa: ASSEGARGEKLF
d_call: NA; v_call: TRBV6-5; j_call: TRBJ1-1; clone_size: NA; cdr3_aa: ASMVEGMNTEAF
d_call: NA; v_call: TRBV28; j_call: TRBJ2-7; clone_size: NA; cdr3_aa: ASEGAVPSSYEQY
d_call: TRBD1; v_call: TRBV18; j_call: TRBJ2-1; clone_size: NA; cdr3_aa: ASSRDSSYNEQF
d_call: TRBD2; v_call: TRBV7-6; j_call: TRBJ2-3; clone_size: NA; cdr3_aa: ASSRWAGGGTDTQY
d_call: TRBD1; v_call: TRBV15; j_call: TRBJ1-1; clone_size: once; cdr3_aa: ATSQPGQGPMNTEAF
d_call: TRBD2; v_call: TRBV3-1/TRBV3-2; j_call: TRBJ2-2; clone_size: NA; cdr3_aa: ASSQGVAGVAGELF
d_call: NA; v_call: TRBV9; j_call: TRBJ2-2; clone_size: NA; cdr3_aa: ASSVFRATGELF
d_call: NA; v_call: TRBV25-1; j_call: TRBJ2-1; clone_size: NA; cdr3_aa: ASSEYGGGFNEQF
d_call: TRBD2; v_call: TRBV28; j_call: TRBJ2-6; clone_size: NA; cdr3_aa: ASSLERGAGANVLT